What follows describes a single T cell receptor (beta chain). The antigen remains unidentified. At collection, donors were nominally healthy, but unrecorded immune exposures were probable. Use of 60 Vbeta and 13 Jbeta primers characterized the PCR. Assay: immunoSEQ multiplex PCR; the TCRdb copy retains only in-frame clones and omits some. The profile covers around 200,000 clones, with 82% appearing a single time and approximately 6.5% taken by the ten largest. The sample originates from a study of cytomegalovirus exposure and HLA in healthy donors. Study results and caveats: Per a prior analysis, the majority of TCR beta V segments were productive roughly 87% or roughly 30% of the time. Later analysis demonstrated an association between a missense DCLRE1C variant and TCR beta V- and J-gene trimming. For most subjects, TCR beta sequences were reported to predict HLA-A and HLA-B alleles with accuracy.

Germline V gives CDR1 LNHNV, CDR2 YYDKDF (reference sequence). The V gene lost 4 bases and the J gene lost 2 bases, with 18 bases spanning the gap. The CDR3 length is 16 residues. The TCR sequence derives from a middle-aged man in good health and CMV-seropositive. This chain joins TRBV15 and TRBJ2-7; D may be TRBD2 (5 bases). Sequences were obtained from PBMCs. The CDR3 here is CATSTTGPILAYEQYF. The CDR3 DNA follows: TGTGCCACCAGCACCACCGGGCCCATACTAGCCTACGAGCAGTACTTC.